One and the same sample provided the 15 T cell receptor beta chains below, sequenced in a study of T-cell memory formation after mild COVID-19 (dated by TCRdb to about 2021). Library prep was done by 5' RACE. These reads were obtained on an Illumina NovaSeq 6000. TCRdb ran its own pipeline on the public reads, namely fastp trimming at Q25 and MiXCR clone calling, and kept in-frame beta chains. Rows merge per CDR3 protein into single entries with the most common DNA and genes. The sample profile shows 450,000 or so distinct CDR3 sequences; around a quarter of them were found once. Around 12% of the sample rests with the top ten. Sequenced input: PBMCs or a T cell subset sorted from them (not recorded which). The receptors were sampled from an adult woman who had mild COVID-19 (a few samples of this study predate the infection). The sample titles of this study are shuffled in the database, so cell type and time point are left out; the donor was told from shared clones.

V gene TRBV3-1 combines with J gene TRBJ2-5; D is perhaps TRBD2 (5 bases). CDR1 is LGHDT, CDR2 YNNKEL, per germline (reference sequence). Trimming cost V 4 bases and J 2 bases, with 14 bases left between them. The CDR3 consists of 15 residues. CDR3 in DNA: TGTGCCAGCAGCCCTTACCGGGAAGAGCAAGAGACCCAGTACTTC. It is translated as CASSPYREEQETQYF.

The sample holds a few counts of this clonotype. The rearrangement links TRBV4-2 to TRBJ2-2, with D possibly being TRBD2 (7 bases). The CDR3 length is 15 residues. Germline-derived CDR1 and CDR2 are LGHNA and YNFKEQ. V was pared by 0 bases and J by 7 bases, with 12 bases between. This chain's CDR3 is CASSQDRGASGELFF. The DNA of the CDR3 is TGTGCCAGCAGCCAAGATCGGGGGGCCAGCGGGGAGCTGTTTTTT.

This clonotype came up many times. The V gene is TRBV5-1, the J gene TRBJ2-3; 8 bases are shared with TRBD2. This CDR3 comprises 16 residues. The germline V gene encodes CDR1 SGHRS and CDR2 YFSETQ. The V segment lost 0 bases and the J segment 5 bases; nucleotides outside the gene matches: 8. The DNA for the CDR3 is TGCGCCAGCAGCTTGGAGGAGCGGGGGAGGGGAGATACGCAGTATTTT. Its protein is CASSLEERGRGDTQYF. Drawing the rest from reference TRBV5-1 and TRBJ2-3, the complete variable domain is KAGVTQTPRYLIKTRGQQVTLSCSPISGHRSVSWYQQTPGQGLQFLFEYFSETQRNKGNFPGRFSGRQFSNSRSEMNVSTLELGDSALYLCASSLEERGRGDTQYFGPGTRLTVL.

V is TRBV20-1 and J is TRBJ2-3, with a tentative D call TRBD2 (6 bases). CDR3 length: 16 residues. Looked up from germline, CDR1 is DFQATT and CDR2 is SNEGSKA (reference sequence). Trimming cost V 1 base and J 5 bases, with 19 bases left between them. CDR3 region: CSARAEGRSQGDTQYF. The CDR3 DNA reads TGCAGTGCTAGAGCGGAGGGCAGGTCCCAGGGAGATACGCAGTATTTT.

This clonotype was picked up a small number of times. The J gene is TRBJ1-5, the V gene TRBV12-3 or TRBV12-4; D is unclear. Between the trimmed V and J ends, which lost 2 bases and 7 bases, there was a span of 12 bases. This CDR3 spans 14 amino acids. Here the CDR3 DNA reads TGTGCCAGCAGTTTATCGAGTACCGGGCAGCCCCAGCATTTT. It translates to CASSLSSTGQPQHF.

CDR3 DNA: TGCGCCAGCAGCCAAAGTACGGGCAGCATATTCAAGTTCTTC. Translation: CASSQSTGSIFKFF. This chain joins TRBV4-1 and TRBJ2-1; D uncertain. This CDR3 comprises 14 residues. V gave up 2 bases and J gave up 14 bases, with 19 bases separating them. Germline lookup yields CDR1 MGHRA and CDR2 YSYEKL.

The sample holds a few counts of this clonotype. V usage is TRBV7-2 and J usage is TRBJ2-5, with D perhaps matching TRBD2 (6 bases). The CDR3 extends over 14 amino acids. The V gene's germline CDR1 is SGHTA and CDR2 FQGNSA. The V end was cut by 4 bases, the J end by 5 bases, with 14 bases between. Here the CDR3 DNA reads TGTGCCAGCAGCTGGAGGGGTTTGGGGGAGACCCAGTACTTC. Its protein product is CASSWRGLGETQYF.

This clonotype has only a few counts. The chain links TRBV4-1 to TRBJ2-1; 10 positions match TRBD2. This CDR3 spans 17 amino acids. The germline gives CDR1 MGHRA, CDR2 YSYEKL. With 0 bases clipped from V and 4 bases from J, the junction kept 6 bases outside the gene matches. The CDR3, as DNA: TGCGCCAGCAGCCAAGAGGGGGCTAGCGGGAGATACAATGAGCAGTTCTTC. Translation gives CASSQEGASGRYNEQFF.

The chain couples TRBV6-6 to TRBJ2-7; no firm D call. Germline V gene lookup returns CDR1 MNHNY and CDR2 SVGAGI (reference sequence). This CDR3 comprises 16 residues. The germline V and J ends were trimmed by 5 bases and 0 bases, with 17 bases remaining between them. CDR3 sequence: CASSPPFAFSSYEQYF. DNA for the CDR3: TGTGCCAGCAGTCCCCCGTTTGCGTTTAGCTCCTACGAGCAGTACTTC.

On this clonotype itself: The junction does not match germline at one end; this may be a read error. This chain uses TRBV4-1 with TRBJ2-5, with TRBD2 identical over 11 bases. This CDR3 has 18 residues. Germline CDR1 is MGHRA and CDR2 is YSYEKL. The CDR3 sequence: CASSQEVVAGGLRETQYF. CDR3 DNA: TGCGCCAGCAGTCAAGAAGTGGTAGCGGGAGGGTTAAGAGAGACCCAGTACTTC.

A few counts support this clonotype. The chain joins TRBV11-2 to TRBJ1-2, with TRBD1 matching 9 bases. Germline-derived CDR1 and CDR2 are SGHAT and FQNNGV. After removal of 6 bases from V and 6 bases from J, the junction contained 11 bases not matched to a gene. CDR3 length equals 15 residues. The DNA of the CDR3 is TGTGCCAGCAGACCTCCGGGACAGGGAGCAAATGGCTACACCTTC. Translation: CASRPPGQGANGYTF.

This clonotype showed up just a few times. The J gene is TRBJ1-5, the V gene TRBV7-9; TRBD1 matches 10 bases. V shed 1 base, J shed 2 bases, and the junction held 8 bases outside the gene matches. CDR1 and CDR2 (germline): SEHNR, FQNEAQ (reference sequence). The CDR3 contains 18 residues. The CDR3 DNA sequence: TGTGCCAGCAGCTTAGTGATGGGACAGGGGCTCGGCAATCAGCCCCAGCATTTT. Protein product: CASSLVMGQGLGNQPQHF. Variable domain in full (rest from reference TRBV7-9 and TRBJ1-5): DTGVSQNPRHKITKRGQNVTFRCDPISEHNRLYWYRQTLGQGPEFLTYFQNEAQLEKSRLLSDRFSAERPKGSFSTLEIQRTEQGDSAMYLCASSLVMGQGLGNQPQHFGDGTRLSIL.

This clonotype occurred a few times. This chain links TRBV12-3 or TRBV12-4 with TRBJ2-3, with TRBD1 matching over 7 bases. After removal of 7 bases from V and 11 bases from J, the junction contained 9 bases not matched to a gene. The CDR3 totals 12 residues. The CDR3 region has the DNA TGTGCCAGCAAAGAGGGGGCCACATTGCAGTATTTT. Its translation: CASKEGATLQYF.

The sample holds a few counts of this clonotype. This chain connects TRBV27 to TRBJ2-1, with a tentative D call TRBD1 (5 bases). The germline CDR1 and CDR2 sequences are MNHEY and SMNVEV (reference sequence). V was trimmed by 5 bases and J by 8 bases, leaving 16 bases between them. The CDR3 has 14 residues. The CDR3 DNA reads as TGTGCCAGCAGTGAAGGGGCCTTACGTCATGAGCAGTTCTTC. It codes for CASSEGALRHEQFF.

This clonotype was counted only a few times. This chain joins TRBV7-9 and TRBJ2-1, with D perhaps being TRBD1 or TRBD2 (5 bases each). The CDR3 runs to 13 residues. The germline V gene encodes CDR1 SEHNR and CDR2 FQNEAQ (reference sequence). V dropped 3 bases and J dropped 6 bases, with 9 bases sitting between them. The chain's CDR3 is CASSLSGTNEQFF. CDR3 bases: TGTGCCAGCAGCTTGTCGGGGACCAATGAGCAGTTCTTC. Filled out from reference TRBV7-9 and TRBJ2-1, the complete variable domain reads DTGVSQNPRHKITKRGQNVTFRCDPISEHNRLYWYRQTLGQGPEFLTYFQNEAQLEKSRLLSDRFSAERPKGSFSTLEIQRTEQGDSAMYLCASSLSGTNEQFFGPGTRLTVL.